The rows below give T cell receptor beta chains drawn from one sample of a study of blood T cell repertoires in COVID-19. This table comes from immunoSEQ multiplex PCR, and its TCRdb copy is limited to in-frame clones, with some not included. The sample contains 200,000 to 250,000 clones, 85% of which appear only once. The sample taken for sequencing was peripheral blood. The receptors stem from a man aged 35 to 55 with acute or convalescent COVID-19. Each CDR3 is given with its conserved first and last residue. The order of the fields is V gene, clone size, D gene, J gene, CDR3 protein, CDR3 DNA. A D gene is named only where the DNA matches it firmly. Only part of the rows carry a size: once, few, many, or a class if the clone is expanded.

TRBV7-3	once	.	TRBJ2-1	CASSVGGSYNEQFF	TGTGCCAGCAGCGTTGGGGGCAGCTACAATGAGCAGTTCTTC
TRBV3-1/TRBV3-2	.	.	TRBJ1-2	CASSYRQDGYTF	TGTGCCAGCAGCTACCGGCAGGATGGCTACACCTTC
TRBV16	.	.	TRBJ1-2	CASSLGSGYGYTF	TGTGCCAGCAGCCTAGGATCGGGCTATGGCTACACCTTC
TRBV5-1	.	TRBD1	TRBJ1-2	CASSLETGRYGYTF	TGCGCCAGCAGCTTGGAGACAGGGAGATATGGCTACACCTTC
TRBV19	.	.	TRBJ2-2	CASRFTGPGELFF	TGTGCCAGTAGATTCACAGGGCCCGGGGAGCTGTTTTTT
TRBV7-3	few	TRBD1	TRBJ2-2	CASSLLGTGAGELFF	TGTGCCAGCAGCTTACTCGGAACAGGGGCCGGGGAGCTGTTTTTT
TRBV28	.	TRBD1	TRBJ1-6	CASIPSRGQDSPLHF	TGTGCCAGCATCCCCAGCAGGGGGCAAGATTCACCCCTCCACTTT
TRBV2	.	TRBD1	TRBJ1-1	CAGRQGVNTEAFF	TGTGCCGGAAGACAGGGCGTAAACACTGAAGCTTTCTTT
TRBV20-1	.	.	TRBJ1-2	CSASQTGQGYGYTF	TGCAGTGCTAGTCAAACAGGGCAGGGCTATGGCTACACCTTC
TRBV6-6	.	TRBD1	TRBJ1-2	CASSQSRGTASNYGYTF	TGTGCCAGCAGTCAATCCCGCGGGACAGCCTCTAACTATGGCTACACCTTC
TRBV25-1	.	TRBD1	TRBJ2-7	CASRSPGTGLEQYF	TGTGCCAGCAGGTCTCCGGGGACAGGGCTCGAGCAGTACTTC
TRBV7-3	.	TRBD1	TRBJ1-2	CASSARGQGGGYTF	TGTGCCAGCAGCGCTCGGGGACAGGGAGGCGGCTACACCTTC
TRBV9	once	.	TRBJ2-2	CASSVVGANTGELFF	TGTGCCAGCAGCGTAGTAGGGGCGAACACCGGGGAGCTGTTTTTT
TRBV5-1	.	TRBD2	TRBJ2-5	CASSLVSGGLQETQYF	TGCGCCAGCAGCTTGGTGAGCGGGGGGCTTCAAGAGACCCAGTACTTC
TRBV3-1/TRBV3-2	.	TRBD1	TRBJ1-1	CASSLTGTANTEAFF	TGTGCCAGCAGCCTTACCGGGACAGCTAACACTGAAGCTTTCTTT
TRBV5-6	.	.	TRBJ2-1	CASTFRALFSSEQFF	TGTGCCAGCACCTTCAGGGCACTCTTTTCCAGTGAGCAGTTCTTC
TRBV5-4	.	.	TRBJ2-7	CASSGPDRPSYEQYF	TGTGCCAGCAGCGGACCGGACAGACCCTCCTACGAGCAGTACTTC
TRBV5-1	.	TRBD2	TRBJ2-7	CASSGLAGGRYEQYF	TGCGCCAGCAGCGGACTAGCGGGGGGCAGGTACGAGCAGTACTTC
TRBV6-2/TRBV6-3	few	.	TRBJ2-3	CASSYHYTQYF	TGTGCCAGCAGTTACCACTATACGCAGTATTTT
TRBV2	.	.	TRBJ1-1	CASRQEGTEAFF	TGTGCCAGCAGGCAGGAGGGCACTGAAGCTTTCTTT
TRBV9	.	TRBD2	TRBJ2-3	CASRPRERGASDTQYF	TGTGCCAGCAGACCGAGGGAGCGGGGGGCCTCAGATACGCAGTATTTT
TRBV29-1	.	.	TRBJ1-1	CSVEVPRASSGGAFF	TGCAGCGTTGAAGTCCCAAGGGCCTCATCCGGGGGAGCTTTCTTT
TRBV30	.	.	TRBJ2-7	CAWRLLTDSYEQYF	TGTGCCTGGAGGCTCCTGACAGACTCCTACGAGCAGTACTTC
TRBV6-6	.	.	TRBJ1-1	CASSYSRVNTEAFF	TGTGCCAGCAGTTACTCCCGGGTGAACACTGAAGCTTTCTTT
TRBV6-4	.	TRBD2	TRBJ2-3	CASSETSGRRTDTQYF	TGTGCCAGCAGCGAGACTAGCGGGAGGCGCACAGATACGCAGTATTTT
TRBV30	.	.	TRBJ2-6	CAWTVGVSGANVLTF	TGTGCCTGGACCGTCGGGGTCTCTGGGGCCAACGTCCTGACTTTC
TRBV5-8	.	.	TRBJ1-5	CASSPTDSPQPQHF	TGTGCCAGCAGCCCGACGGACAGCCCCCAGCCCCAGCATTTT
TRBV15	.	.	TRBJ2-7	CATSRVAGTYEQYF	TGTGCCACCAGCAGAGTAGCAGGGACCTACGAGCAGTACTTC
TRBV2	.	TRBD1	TRBJ2-3	CASRANSGGRIDTQYF	TGTGCCAGCAGAGCAAACTCAGGGGGCCGGATAGATACGCAGTATTTT
TRBV1	.	.	TRBJ1-5	CTSSQDLALSNQPQHF	TGCACCAGCAGCCAAGATCTAGCCCTTAGCAATCAGCCCCAGCATTTT
TRBV10-1	.	TRBD1	TRBJ1-3	CASSLPPHRGKRNTIYF	TGCGCCAGCAGTCTTCCCCCCCACAGGGGCAAAAGAAACACCATATATTTT
TRBV24-1	.	.	TRBJ2-3	CATSDSQGFTDTQYF	TGTGCCACCAGTGATTCGCAGGGATTCACAGATACGCAGTATTTT
TRBV28	.	TRBD1	TRBJ1-6	CASSLRGQGNSPLHF	TGTGCCAGCAGTTTGAGGGGACAGGGAAATTCACCCCTCCACTTT
TRBV2	.	.	TRBJ1-1	CASRASQLDYTEAFF	TGTGCCAGCAGAGCCTCCCAGCTAGATTACACTGAAGCTTTCTTT
TRBV12-3/TRBV12-4	.	.	TRBJ2-7	CASSPSSGSEQYF	TGTGCCAGCAGTCCGTCTTCCGGGTCGGAGCAGTACTTC
TRBV4-3	.	.	TRBJ2-2	CASSQDQAGELFF	TGCGCCAGCAGCCAAGATCAGGCCGGGGAGCTGTTTTTT
TRBV27	.	.	TRBJ1-4	CASRRAVNEKLFF	TGTGCCAGCAGGCGGGCCGTTAATGAAAAACTGTTTTTT
TRBV6-5	.	.	TRBJ1-2	CASSSSSDRYGYTF	TGTGCCAGCAGTTCCTCATCCGACAGATATGGCTACACCTTC
TRBV11-2	.	.	TRBJ2-4	CASSLDLGGYKNIQYF	TGTGCCAGCAGCTTAGATCTGGGGGGATACAAAAACATTCAGTACTTC
TRBV28	.	TRBD1	TRBJ2-1	CASSSTGRNEQFF	TGTGCCAGCAGTTCGACAGGGCGCAATGAGCAGTTCTTC
TRBV4-3	once	.	TRBJ1-1	CASSPDNLNTEAFF	TGCGCCAGCAGCCCCGACAATCTGAACACTGAAGCTTTCTTT
TRBV9	.	.	TRBJ1-2	CASSVSGGGYTF	TGTGCCAGCAGCGTATCAGGTGGCGGCTACACCTTC
TRBV30	.	TRBD2	TRBJ2-7	CAWSDQGLAGVSSYEQYF	TGTGCCTGGAGTGACCAGGGACTAGCGGGGGTCAGCTCCTACGAGCAGTACTTC
TRBV4-1	.	.	TRBJ1-3	CASSQETVVAAGNTIYF	TGCGCCAGCAGCCAAGAGACTGTCGTGGCTGCCGGAAACACCATATATTTT
TRBV25-1	.	TRBD1	TRBJ1-2	CASSGDRVGNYGYTF	TGTGCCAGCAGTGGCGACAGGGTGGGTAACTATGGCTACACCTTC
TRBV28	.	TRBD1	TRBJ1-2	CASSDLQGDYGYTF	TGTGCCAGCAGCGACCTACAGGGGGACTATGGCTACACCTTC
TRBV7-9	.	.	TRBJ1-1	CASSPSRTPNTEAFF	TGTGCCAGCAGCCCCTCTCGGACACCGAACACTGAAGCTTTCTTT
TRBV7-2	.	.	TRBJ2-2	CASSRRSGYTGELFF	TGTGCCAGCAGCCGCAGGTCAGGGTACACCGGGGAGCTGTTTTTT
TRBV18	.	.	TRBJ1-4	CASSPPKGDGNEKLFF	TGTGCCAGCTCACCACCGAAAGGGGATGGTAATGAAAAACTGTTTTTT
TRBV11-2	.	TRBD2	TRBJ2-7	CASSLGLAASEQYF	TGTGCCAGCAGCCTAGGACTAGCGGCTTCCGAGCAGTACTTC
TRBV6-6	.	TRBD1	TRBJ1-6	CASRGQGDSPLHF	TGTGCCAGCAGGGGACAGGGTGATTCACCCCTCCACTTT
TRBV6-5	.	.	TRBJ2-7	CASKRKGDEQYF	TGTGCCAGCAAGAGGAAAGGTGACGAGCAGTACTTC
TRBV18	.	.	TRBJ1-3	CASAQDLLEDTIYF	TGTGCCAGCGCACAAGACCTCCTAGAGGACACCATATATTTT
TRBV5-5	.	.	TRBJ2-1	CASTLLGGANEQFF	TGTGCCAGCACCCTACTAGGGGGGGCAAATGAGCAGTTCTTC
TRBV19	few	.	TRBJ1-6	CASSINSYNSPLHF	TGTGCCAGTAGTATAAACAGCTATAATTCACCCCTCCACTTT
TRBV10-3	.	TRBD2	TRBJ2-3	CAITERGTDTQYF	TGTGCCATCACTGAGCGGGGAACAGATACGCAGTATTTT
TRBV12-3/TRBV12-4	.	.	TRBJ1-1	CASTKGGGPEAFF	TGTGCCAGCACCAAAGGAGGAGGTCCTGAAGCTTTCTTT
TRBV3-1/TRBV3-2	once	.	TRBJ1-2	CASSQVSRVDYGYTF	TGTGCCAGCAGCCAAGTTTCGAGGGTTGACTATGGCTACACCTTC
TRBV30	.	TRBD1	TRBJ2-7	CAWESGTGLSYEQYF	TGTGCCTGGGAGAGTGGGACAGGGCTCTCCTACGAGCAGTACTTC